A selection of T cell receptor beta chains follows, all from one sample in a study of blood T cell repertoires in COVID-19. Sequencing used immunoSEQ multiplex PCR; TCRdb keeps in-frame clones, though not all of them. The sample yields 140,000 to 150,000 clones, around four fifths seen once. The sample consisted of PBMCs or T cells enriched from blood (not recorded which). These receptors all come from a middle-aged woman who had recovered from COVID-19. Each CDR3 is given with its conserved first and last residue. Fields, in order: CDR3 DNA, CDR3 protein, D gene, clone size, J gene, V gene. D genes are given only for firm matches. Part of the rows lack a size; the others show once, few, many or a class for expanded clones.

cdr3_nt: TGCAGCGTTGAAGTGGGACAGGGAACTGAAGCTTTCTTT
cdr3_aa: CSVEVGQGTEAFF
d_call: TRBD1
clone_size: .
j_call: TRBJ1-1
v_call: TRBV29-1

cdr3_nt: TGTGCCAGCAGGGGACAGGCTAAAATTTATGGCTACACCTTC
cdr3_aa: CASRGQAKIYGYTF
d_call: TRBD1
clone_size: .
j_call: TRBJ1-2
v_call: TRBV6-6

cdr3_nt: TGCGCCAGCAGCTTGGGGGAGCTGAACACTGAAGCTTTCTTT
cdr3_aa: CASSLGELNTEAFF
d_call: .
clone_size: .
j_call: TRBJ1-1
v_call: TRBV5-1

cdr3_nt: TGTGCCAGCAGCCAACTTACTAACTCAGGACAGGGGATATACACCTTC
cdr3_aa: CASSQLTNSGQGIYTF
d_call: TRBD1
clone_size: .
j_call: TRBJ1-2
v_call: TRBV3-1/TRBV3-2

cdr3_nt: TGCGCCAGCATGTACACAACAGGTGGGGTCTGGTACGAGCAGTACTTC
cdr3_aa: CASMYTTGGVWYEQYF
d_call: .
clone_size: .
j_call: TRBJ2-7
v_call: TRBV5-1

cdr3_nt: TGTGCCAGCAGCCAAGGTCAGGGGGGCACCGGGGAGCTGTTTTTT
cdr3_aa: CASSQGQGGTGELFF
d_call: .
clone_size: few
j_call: TRBJ2-2
v_call: TRBV3-1/TRBV3-2

cdr3_nt: TGCGCCAGCAGCTTATCCGGGACTAGCGGGATCTTCTACGAGCAGTACTTC
cdr3_aa: CASSLSGTSGIFYEQYF
d_call: TRBD2
clone_size: .
j_call: TRBJ2-7
v_call: TRBV5-1

cdr3_nt: TGTGCCGGCGGGACAGGGACCTACAATGAGCAGTTCTTC
cdr3_aa: CAGGTGTYNEQFF
d_call: TRBD1
clone_size: .
j_call: TRBJ2-1
v_call: TRBV2

cdr3_nt: TGCGCCAGCAGCTTTGGGGGCGACGATCAGCCCCAGCATTTT
cdr3_aa: CASSFGGDDQPQHF
d_call: .
clone_size: .
j_call: TRBJ1-5
v_call: TRBV5-1

cdr3_nt: TGTGCCAGCACCGCTGGGGGGGGCACTGAAGCTTTCTTT
cdr3_aa: CASTAGGGTEAFF
d_call: .
clone_size: .
j_call: TRBJ1-1
v_call: TRBV6-5

cdr3_nt: TGTGCCAGCAGCGTAGGGACTAGCGGGTTCACAGATACGCAGTATTTT
cdr3_aa: CASSVGTSGFTDTQYF
d_call: TRBD2
clone_size: .
j_call: TRBJ2-3
v_call: TRBV9

cdr3_nt: TGTGCCAGCAGCTTACTGACGGGGGGGGACCACGAGCAGTACTTC
cdr3_aa: CASSLLTGGDHEQYF
d_call: TRBD2
clone_size: .
j_call: TRBJ2-7
v_call: TRBV7-2

cdr3_nt: TGTGCCAGCAGCGCAGGGACTAGCGGGAGGACTCTGGCCACAGATACGCAGTATTTT
cdr3_aa: CASSAGTSGRTLATDTQYF
d_call: TRBD2
clone_size: .
j_call: TRBJ2-3
v_call: TRBV9

cdr3_nt: TGTGCCTGGCTGGGTTGGGGGGGTGAGTCAGATACGCAGTATTTT
cdr3_aa: CAWLGWGGESDTQYF
d_call: TRBD2
clone_size: .
j_call: TRBJ2-3
v_call: TRBV30

cdr3_nt: TGCGCCAGCAGCCAGAGGAGCGGGAGCCCAGATACGCAGTATTTT
cdr3_aa: CASSQRSGSPDTQYF
d_call: TRBD2
clone_size: .
j_call: TRBJ2-3
v_call: TRBV4-1

cdr3_nt: TGCGCCAGCAGCCAAGAGGTCGCCGCGAACAATCAGCCCCAGCATTTT
cdr3_aa: CASSQEVAANNQPQHF
d_call: .
clone_size: once
j_call: TRBJ1-5
v_call: TRBV4-1

cdr3_nt: TGTGCCAGCTCCGCGGGACAGCCCAATCAGCCCCAGCATTTT
cdr3_aa: CASSAGQPNQPQHF
d_call: TRBD1
clone_size: .
j_call: TRBJ1-5
v_call: TRBV18

cdr3_nt: TGTGCCAGTACTCGACAGGGCAATCAGCCCCAGCATTTT
cdr3_aa: CASTRQGNQPQHF
d_call: .
clone_size: .
j_call: TRBJ1-5
v_call: TRBV19

cdr3_nt: TGTGCCAGCAGCCTAGGAGGGTCCTTCTCCTACGAGCAGTACTTC
cdr3_aa: CASSLGGSFSYEQYF
d_call: .
clone_size: .
j_call: TRBJ2-7
v_call: TRBV5-4

cdr3_nt: TGCGCCAGCAGTAGGGCAGGAGGATTCAATCAGCCCCAGCATTTT
cdr3_aa: CASSRAGGFNQPQHF
d_call: .
clone_size: .
j_call: TRBJ1-5
v_call: TRBV23-1

cdr3_nt: TGTGCCAGCAGTCCAACGACAGAGAGGTACATTCAGTACTTC
cdr3_aa: CASSPTTERYIQYF
d_call: .
clone_size: .
j_call: TRBJ2-4
v_call: TRBV27

cdr3_nt: TGCAGCGCCCTACGGCAGGGGAATGAGCAGTTCTTC
cdr3_aa: CSALRQGNEQFF
d_call: .
clone_size: .
j_call: TRBJ2-1
v_call: TRBV29-1

cdr3_nt: TGTGCCAGCAGCCCCAGTGGGGCAGACTTGAACACTGAAGCTTTCTTT
cdr3_aa: CASSPSGADLNTEAFF
d_call: .
clone_size: .
j_call: TRBJ1-1
v_call: TRBV9

cdr3_nt: TGTGCCAGCAGCAACAGGGGAACTAATGAAAAACTGTTTTTT
cdr3_aa: CASSNRGTNEKLFF
d_call: TRBD1
clone_size: .
j_call: TRBJ1-4
v_call: TRBV6-5

cdr3_nt: TGCGCCAGCAGTGAGGGACAGGGGGCCGGGGAGCTGTTTTTT
cdr3_aa: CASSEGQGAGELFF
d_call: TRBD1
clone_size: few
j_call: TRBJ2-2
v_call: TRBV5-1

cdr3_nt: TGTGCCAGCAGCCAACTTGGGGGGAGCAATCAGCCCCAGCATTTT
cdr3_aa: CASSQLGGSNQPQHF
d_call: .
clone_size: few
j_call: TRBJ1-5
v_call: TRBV7-9

cdr3_nt: TGCGCCAGCAGCCAAGATTTGCGGGGGGAATCACCCCTCCACTTT
cdr3_aa: CASSQDLRGESPLHF
d_call: .
clone_size: .
j_call: TRBJ1-6
v_call: TRBV4-1

cdr3_nt: TGCAGCGTTGTTCGACAGGGGTACTATGGCTACACCTTC
cdr3_aa: CSVVRQGYYGYTF
d_call: TRBD1
clone_size: .
j_call: TRBJ1-2
v_call: TRBV29-1

cdr3_nt: TGTGCCAGCAGCTTAAGCGGCGGGAGATCAAATGAGCAGTTCTTC
cdr3_aa: CASSLSGGRSNEQFF
d_call: TRBD2
clone_size: few
j_call: TRBJ2-1
v_call: TRBV7-3

cdr3_nt: TGTGCCAGCAGTTTAGGGCAGTTCAATGAGCAGTTCTTC
cdr3_aa: CASSLGQFNEQFF
d_call: .
clone_size: once
j_call: TRBJ2-1
v_call: TRBV27

cdr3_nt: TGTGCCAGCAGCTTTTGGTCAGGGCTAGGGAATGAGCAGTTCTTC
cdr3_aa: CASSFWSGLGNEQFF
d_call: .
clone_size: .
j_call: TRBJ2-1
v_call: TRBV5-6

cdr3_nt: TGTGCCAGCAGAACCGGGACTTATGGCTACACCTTC
cdr3_aa: CASRTGTYGYTF
d_call: .
clone_size: once
j_call: TRBJ1-2
v_call: TRBV6-5

cdr3_nt: TGTGCCAGCAGTTTGACAGGGTCCCAAATATATTTT
cdr3_aa: CASSLTGSQIYF
d_call: TRBD1
clone_size: .
j_call: TRBJ1-3
v_call: TRBV6-5

cdr3_nt: TGTGCCAGCAGTTATTCGGGACAGGCCCTCTTAGAGCAGTTCTTC
cdr3_aa: CASSYSGQALLEQFF
d_call: TRBD1
clone_size: .
j_call: TRBJ2-1
v_call: TRBV27

cdr3_nt: TGTGCCAGCAGCGTAGCTGGCGGGATGGGAACCTACAATGAGCAGTTCTTC
cdr3_aa: CASSVAGGMGTYNEQFF
d_call: .
clone_size: .
j_call: TRBJ2-1
v_call: TRBV9

cdr3_nt: TGTGCCAGCAGCAGACTACCAGGGGGCTCGAACACCGGGGAGCTGTTTTTT
cdr3_aa: CASSRLPGGSNTGELFF
d_call: TRBD1
clone_size: .
j_call: TRBJ2-2
v_call: TRBV2

cdr3_nt: TGTGCCACCAGTGATCTAGCGGGAGGGGATGAGACCCAGTACTTC
cdr3_aa: CATSDLAGGDETQYF
d_call: TRBD2
clone_size: .
j_call: TRBJ2-5
v_call: TRBV15

cdr3_nt: TGTGCCAGCAGCTCACTAGCGGGGTACTACGAGCAGTACTTC
cdr3_aa: CASSSLAGYYEQYF
d_call: TRBD2
clone_size: many
j_call: TRBJ2-7
v_call: TRBV11-2

cdr3_nt: TGCGCCAGCAGCTTGGGGGAGAGACCCGAGCAGTACTTC
cdr3_aa: CASSLGERPEQYF
d_call: .
clone_size: .
j_call: TRBJ2-7
v_call: TRBV5-1

cdr3_nt: TGTGCCAGCAGCCCGCGGCCTAGCGGGAGGTCGGTAGATACGCAGTATTTT
cdr3_aa: CASSPRPSGRSVDTQYF
d_call: TRBD2
clone_size: .
j_call: TRBJ2-3
v_call: TRBV3-1/TRBV3-2

cdr3_nt: TGCGCCAGCAGCTTGGGGGACACCAATCAGCCCCAGCATTTT
cdr3_aa: CASSLGDTNQPQHF
d_call: .
clone_size: .
j_call: TRBJ1-5
v_call: TRBV5-1

cdr3_nt: TGCGCCAGCAGCCCCCGGCTAGTTGGCACAGATACGCAGTATTTT
cdr3_aa: CASSPRLVGTDTQYF
d_call: .
clone_size: .
j_call: TRBJ2-3
v_call: TRBV4-1

cdr3_nt: TGTGCCACCAGCCCCCTGAGGGGGCCCTACGAGCAGTACTTC
cdr3_aa: CATSPLRGPYEQYF
d_call: TRBD1
clone_size: .
j_call: TRBJ2-7
v_call: TRBV15

cdr3_nt: TGTGCCAGCAGCGTAGGGGGCAGGGTGACGAATAATTCACCCCTCCACTTT
cdr3_aa: CASSVGGRVTNNSPLHF
d_call: .
clone_size: .
j_call: TRBJ1-6
v_call: TRBV9

cdr3_nt: TGTGCCTCCAATCGATTTACTATGAACACTGAAGCTTTCTTT
cdr3_aa: CASNRFTMNTEAFF
d_call: .
clone_size: .
j_call: TRBJ1-1
v_call: TRBV30

cdr3_nt: TGTGCCAGCAGCTTGGGGACTAGCACAGATACGCAGTATTTT
cdr3_aa: CASSLGTSTDTQYF
d_call: .
clone_size: .
j_call: TRBJ2-3
v_call: TRBV5-6

cdr3_nt: TGTGCCAGTAGGCGGGCAGGAGGCGCGGATCATCAGCCCCAGCATTTT
cdr3_aa: CASRRAGGADHQPQHF
d_call: .
clone_size: once
j_call: TRBJ1-5
v_call: TRBV19

cdr3_nt: TGTGCCTGGAGTCCCGGGACAGCCTCTAATGAAAAACTGTTTTTT
cdr3_aa: CAWSPGTASNEKLFF
d_call: TRBD1
clone_size: .
j_call: TRBJ1-4
v_call: TRBV30

cdr3_nt: TGTGCCAGCAGCTTTGCTACTACTAGCGAGCAGTACTTC
cdr3_aa: CASSFATTSEQYF
d_call: .
clone_size: .
j_call: TRBJ2-7
v_call: TRBV13

cdr3_nt: TGTGCCAGCAGCGGCATCCTGGAGGGGCAGGGAGCTAACTATGGCTACACCTTC
cdr3_aa: CASSGILEGQGANYGYTF
d_call: .
clone_size: .
j_call: TRBJ1-2
v_call: TRBV9

cdr3_nt: TGTGCCAGCAGCTTATACGGGGGTTTTAACGAGCAGTACTTC
cdr3_aa: CASSLYGGFNEQYF
d_call: .
clone_size: .
j_call: TRBJ2-7
v_call: TRBV5-4

cdr3_nt: TGTGCCAGCTCACCACCCGGGATTCCTAGCAATCAGCCCCAGCATTTT
cdr3_aa: CASSPPGIPSNQPQHF
d_call: .
clone_size: .
j_call: TRBJ1-5
v_call: TRBV18

cdr3_nt: TGCGCCAGCAGCTTGGGACAGCTAACGAACACCGGGGAGCTGTTTTTT
cdr3_aa: CASSLGQLTNTGELFF
d_call: .
clone_size: .
j_call: TRBJ2-2
v_call: TRBV5-1